The 22 T cell receptor beta chains reported below all come from one sample, sequenced in a study of T cell responses to AZD1222 COVID-19 vaccine. The assay was immunoSEQ multiplex PCR, and TCRdb's table has in-frame clones only and misses some. The table shows 100,000 or so clones, with approximately 90% occurring only once. The sequencing used peripheral blood, collected on day 0 of AZD1222 vaccination. These TCRs come from an adult in good health.

This clone was found a few times. The chain joins TRBV7-9 to TRBJ1-5; D gene uncertain. Trimming removed 5 bases from V and 7 bases from J, with 18 bases in between. The CDR3 is 15 amino acids. From germline, CDR1 is SEHNR and CDR2 FQNEAQ (reference sequence). CDR3 amino acids: CASSQSEGYWQPQHF. The CDR3 DNA reads TGTGCCAGCAGCCAATCCGAGGGTTATTGGCAGCCCCAGCATTTT.

This chain links TRBV24-1 with TRBJ1-2; no definite D call. V lost 3 bases and J 8 bases, leaving 27 bases between the germline ends. The CDR3 sequence is 18 residues long. Germline V gene lookup returns CDR1 KGHDR and CDR2 SFDVKD. The CDR3 region has the DNA TGTGCCACCAGTGATACGCGTGCCGGACCTAGTTCGTGGGAGGGCTACACCTTC. Protein sequence: CATSDTRAGPSSWEGYTF.

The CDR3 nucleotides are TGTGCCAGTAGTAAACCGGGGACGCTTTACAATGAGCAGTTCTTC. Its translation: CASSKPGTLYNEQFF. The chain joins TRBV19 to TRBJ2-1, with D possibly being TRBD1 or TRBD2 (5 bases each). Per the germline V gene, CDR1 is LNHDA and CDR2 is SQIVND (reference sequence). The CDR3 loop spans 15 amino acids. V was shortened by 4 bases and J by 4 bases, with 14 bases between the two germline ends.

The rearrangement links TRBV2 to TRBJ2-1; D uncertain. V was shortened by 7 bases and J by 5 bases, with 15 bases between the two germline ends. The CDR3 consists of 14 residues. Germline CDR1 reads SNHLY; CDR2 reads FYNNEI. CDR3 loop: CASTLDQYNNEQFF. As DNA, the CDR3 is TGTGCCAGCACTCTGGACCAATATAACAATGAGCAGTTCTTC.

V is TRBV10-3 and J is TRBJ2-3, with D maybe TRBD1 (6 bases). The V end was cut by 4 bases, the J end by 7 bases, with 12 bases between. Germline V gene lookup returns CDR1 ENHRY and CDR2 SYGVKD. The CDR3 covers 13 residues. The chain's CDR3 is CAISARTAHTQYF. CDR3 in DNA: TGTGCCATCAGTGCCCGGACAGCACATACGCAGTATTTT.

The chain has TRBV19 and TRBJ2-7, with 14 bases fitting TRBD2. There are 15 residues in the CDR3. V dropped 5 bases and J dropped 5; count of bases not matched to a gene: 5. Germline CDR1 is LNHDA and CDR2 is SQIVND (reference sequence). CDR3 sequence: CASSSGLAGGDEQYF. For the CDR3, the DNA is TGTGCCAGTAGTTCTGGACTAGCGGGAGGAGACGAGCAGTACTTC.

The CDR3 DNA reads as TGTGCCAGCAGCCCGGGACTAGCGGGAGGGGGTTACAATGAGCAGTTCTTC. Amino acid sequence: CASSPGLAGGGYNEQFF. This chain joins TRBV5-4 and TRBJ2-1, with 16 nucleotides matching TRBD2. Germline-derived CDR1 and CDR2 are SGHNT and YYREEE (reference sequence). Trimming removed 4 bases from V and 4 bases from J; junction bases left unmatched: 5. The CDR3 totals 17 residues.

This chain connects TRBV30 to TRBJ1-1; 7 nucleotides line up with TRBD1. With V trimmed by 5 bases and J by 6 bases, 12 bases remained unmatched. The CDR3 runs 14 residues. The germline V gene encodes CDR1 GTSNPN and CDR2 SVGIG (reference sequence). The CDR3 spells CAWCRGGMTAEAFF. DNA for the CDR3: TGTGCCTGGTGTAGAGGGGGCATGACCGCTGAAGCTTTCTTT.

The chain has TRBV5-4 and TRBJ2-7; no reliable D call. Trimming stripped 0 bases from V and 5 bases from J, with 9 bases between. CDR3 length: 13 amino acids. In germline, CDR1 is SGHNT, CDR2 YYREEE (reference sequence). The CDR3 DNA is TGTGCCAGCAGCTTGGTCAACAAGGACGAGCAGTACTTC. Translated: CASSLVNKDEQYF.

This clone was found once. This chain links TRBV30 with TRBJ1-4; D ambiguous. V was pared by 2 bases and J by 5 bases, with 0 bases between. The CDR3 is made up of 10 amino acids. Germline lookup yields CDR1 GTSNPN and CDR2 SVGIG (reference sequence). The CDR3 nucleotides are TGTGCCTGGAGTAATGAAAAACTGTTTTTT. It is translated as CAWSNEKLFF.

The V and J genes are TRBV9 and TRBJ1-6; D gene uncertain. Germline V gene data show CDR1 as SGDLS and CDR2 as YYNGEE. V was clipped by 0 bases and J by 5 bases, with 6 bases between them. CDR3 length equals 14 residues. The CDR3 spells CASSVAPDNSPLHF. The CDR3 nucleotides are TGTGCCAGCAGCGTAGCCCCAGATAATTCACCCCTCCACTTT.

This clone was counted a few times. The chain's CDR3 is CASRSGYSNQPQHF. Written as DNA, the CDR3 is TGTGCCAGCAGGTCCGGATATAGCAATCAGCCCCAGCATTTT. V is TRBV27 and J is TRBJ1-5; D not certain. The CDR3 is 14 amino acids. CDR1 is MNHEY and CDR2 is SMNVEV in the germline V gene (reference sequence). V gave up 6 bases and J gave up 0 bases, with 9 bases separating them.

The CDR3 region is CASSPGQPAYEQYF. The CDR3 nucleotides read TGTGCCAGCAGCCCAGGACAGCCAGCCTACGAGCAGTACTTC. This chain uses TRBV6-5 with TRBJ2-7; D perhaps matches TRBD1 (6 bases). This CDR3 has 14 residues. Germline CDR1 reads MNHEY; CDR2 reads SVGAGI. The germline V and J ends were trimmed by 6 bases and 2 bases, with 14 bases remaining between them.

This clone was recorded a few times. The gene calls are TRBV20-1 and TRBJ1-6; 8 bases line up with TRBD1. V shed 3 bases and J 18 bases; nucleotides not matched to a gene: 4. CDR3 length: 10 residues. The V gene's germline CDR1 is DFQATT and CDR2 SNEGSKA (reference sequence). CDR3 DNA: TGCAGTGCTAGCCAGACAGGGGCCCACTTT. This gives the protein CSASQTGAHF.

The V gene is TRBV2, the J gene TRBJ1-1; unclear D gene. Germline V CDR1 and CDR2: SNHLY, FYNNEI. The V end lost 3 bases, the J end lost 0 bases, and 11 bases lay between the germline ends. The CDR3 spans 15 residues. CDR3 residues: CASSEIGLMNTEAFF. CDR3 DNA sequence: TGTGCCAGCAGTGAGATCGGCCTTATGAACACTGAAGCTTTCTTT.

The chain links TRBV6-6 to TRBJ2-1, with D possibly being TRBD1 (6 bases). The ends were cut back, 5 bases at V and 10 bases at J, with 9 bases in the middle. CDR3 length equals 11 residues. The germline V gene encodes CDR1 MNHNY and CDR2 SVGAGI (reference sequence). The CDR3 coding sequence is TGTGCCAGCAGTACTGGACAGGAGCAGTTCTTC. Translating gives CASSTGQEQFF.

The chain links TRBV18 to TRBJ2-7; the D is unclear. The CDR3 consists of 14 residues. Trimming took 1 base from V and 2 from J, leaving 9 bases between them. Germline V gene data show CDR1 as KGHSH and CDR2 as LQKENI. In nucleotides, the CDR3 is TGTGCCAGCTCACCACGGGAAGGGCCCTACGAGCAGTACTTC. Translated, it gives CASSPREGPYEQYF.

V and J are TRBV10-2 and TRBJ2-2, with 16 bases matching TRBD2. The CDR3 contains 18 residues. Trimming at V came to 4 bases and at J to 3 bases, leaving 5 bases not matched to a gene. Germline V gives CDR1 WSHSY, CDR2 SAAADI. The DNA of the CDR3 is TGCGCCAGCAGTGGGGGACTAGCGGGAGGGCCCGACACCGGGGAGCTGTTTTTT. Encoded protein: CASSGGLAGGPDTGELFF.

The chain joins TRBV5-8 to TRBJ2-7; 7 nucleotides align to TRBD1. CDR1 is SGHTS and CDR2 is YDEGEE in the germline V gene. Losses at the gene ends were 6 bases for V and 6 bases for J; bases not matched to a gene: 18. This CDR3 has 16 residues. CDR3 region: CASTWEQPIRGREQYF. DNA for the CDR3: TGTGCCAGCACCTGGGAACAGCCGATAAGGGGGCGCGAGCAGTACTTC.

This chain uses TRBV7-8 with TRBJ2-7; 9 nucleotides align to TRBD2. CDR1 and CDR2 from the germline V gene are SGHVS and FQNEAQ. This CDR3 contains 16 residues. Trimming took 2 bases from V and 0 from J; bases not matched to a gene: 5. The CDR3 loop is CASSLTGREGSYEQYF. In DNA form, the CDR3 reads TGTGCCAGCAGCTTAACTGGGCGGGAGGGCTCCTACGAGCAGTACTTC.

This clone is a singleton in its sample. CDR3 sequence (DNA): TGTGCCAGCAGCGAACCGGGGTCCAATCAGCCCCAGCATTTT. Translated: CASSEPGSNQPQHF. The rearrangement uses TRBV6-2 or TRBV6-3 and TRBJ1-5, with D uncertain. The germline V gene has CDR1 MNHEY and CDR2 SVGEGT. The germline V and J ends were trimmed by 6 bases and 3 bases, with 12 bases remaining between them. This CDR3 spans 14 amino acids.

V is TRBV2 and J is TRBJ1-4; D is ambiguous. The CDR3 runs 13 residues. The V gene lost 8 bases and the J gene lost 0 bases, with 7 bases spanning the gap. Germline V CDR1 and CDR2: SNHLY, FYNNEI. The CDR3 DNA follows: TGTGCCAGCTCCGGCGCAACTAATGAAAAACTGTTTTTT. Translating gives CASSGATNEKLFF.